Listed below are T cell receptor beta chains from one sample, sequenced in a study of blood T cell repertoires in COVID-19. Some clones are missing from TCRdb's copy, which holds only in-frame ones; the method was immunoSEQ multiplex PCR. The sample contains 300,000 to 400,000 clones, 70% to 90% of which appear only once. The sequencing input was peripheral blood. The receptors come from a human donor in a cohort sampled during active COVID-19. CDR3s include the opening cysteine and the closing phenylalanine or tryptophan. A D gene is named only where the DNA matches it firmly. The size entry is marked missing in some rows and otherwise reads once, few, many or a size class.

j_call clone_size d_call v_call cdr3_aa cdr3_nt
TRBJ1-5 few - TRBV30 CAWSELQGNQPQHF TGTGCCTGGAGTGAACTACAGGGAAATCAGCCCCAGCATTTT
TRBJ1-1 - TRBD1 TRBV7-3 CASSYTDRGLTEAFF TGTGCCAGCAGCTACACAGACAGGGGGCTGACTGAAGCTTTCTTT
TRBJ1-5 - TRBD1 TRBV2 CASGGQVGFNQPQHF TGTGCCAGCGGAGGACAGGTTGGGTTCAATCAGCCCCAGCATTTT
TRBJ1-1 once - TRBV27 CASSSRDSEAFF TGTGCCAGCAGTTCCCGTGACAGTGAAGCTTTCTTT
TRBJ2-3 - - TRBV10-2 CASSHRAREDTQYF TGCGCCAGCAGTCATAGAGCCCGAGAAGATACGCAGTATTTT
TRBJ2-7 once - TRBV5-1 CASSPGSYEQYF TGCGCCAGCAGCCCAGGGTCCTACGAGCAGTACTTC
TRBJ2-7 - - TRBV5-5 CASSWGSGTYEQYF TGTGCCAGCAGCTGGGGTAGCGGAACTTACGAGCAGTACTTC
TRBJ2-7 - TRBD1 TRBV19 CASSIRDRNSYEQYF TGTGCCAGTAGTATTAGGGACAGGAATTCCTACGAGCAGTACTTC
TRBJ1-1 - - TRBV7-9 CASSPNLDMNTEAFF TGTGCCAGCAGCCCGAACCTAGATATGAACACTGAAGCTTTCTTT
TRBJ1-1 - TRBD1 TRBV10-3 CAISPTGSNTEAFF TGTGCCATCAGCCCGACAGGGTCGAACACTGAAGCTTTCTTT
TRBJ2-3 - TRBD1 TRBV24-1 CATSDPTGQGGIDTQYF TGTGCCACCAGTGACCCGACGGGACAGGGAGGCATAGATACGCAGTATTTT
TRBJ2-1 - - TRBV9 CASSVAQRGDEQFF TGTGCCAGCAGCGTAGCTCAAAGGGGCGATGAGCAGTTCTTC
TRBJ1-2 - - TRBV6-5 CASSYRPGLGGGYTF TGTGCCAGCAGTTATCGGCCAGGACTAGGAGGTGGCTACACCTTC
TRBJ1-5 - TRBD1 TRBV6-5 CASRGQGVHQPQHF TGTGCCAGCAGAGGACAGGGGGTCCATCAGCCCCAGCATTTT
TRBJ1-2 - TRBD1 TRBV6-4 CASSGAGGSPHGYTF TGTGCCAGCAGTGGGGCAGGGGGAAGCCCCCATGGCTACACCTTC
TRBJ2-2 - - TRBV24-1 CATSSLGELFF TGTGCCACCAGTTCCCTCGGGGAGCTGTTTTTT
TRBJ2-3 once TRBD1 TRBV2 CASSSGTGGLAAQYF TGTGCCAGCAGTTCCGGGACAGGGGGGCTTGCGGCGCAGTATTTT
TRBJ1-1 - TRBD1 TRBV27 CASSFIPDRVNTEAFF TGTGCCAGCAGTTTTATCCCTGACAGGGTTAACACTGAAGCTTTCTTT
TRBJ1-5 - - TRBV30 CAWSVARGGAYNQPQHF TGTGCCTGGAGTGTGGCCCGGGGGGGCGCTTACAATCAGCCCCAGCATTTT
TRBJ2-7 - - TRBV21-1 CASSLQGSYEQYF TGTGCCAGCAGCTTACAGGGCTCCTACGAGCAGTACTTC
TRBJ2-3 - - TRBV5-1 CASSLGGATDTQYF TGCGCCAGCAGCTTGGGTGGGGCCACAGATACGCAGTATTTT
TRBJ1-1 - - TRBV9 CASSPGKAEAFF TGTGCCAGCAGTCCGGGAAAGGCTGAAGCTTTCTTT
TRBJ1-1 - TRBD1 TRBV19 CASSFRDRGTEAFF TGTGCCAGTAGTTTCCGGGACAGGGGGACTGAAGCTTTCTTT
TRBJ2-6 - - TRBV7-3 CASSRSGANVLTF TGTGCCAGCAGCCGCTCTGGGGCCAACGTCCTGACTTTC
TRBJ2-1 - TRBD1 TRBV19 CASSITGQGHNEQFF TGTGCCAGTAGTATCACGGGACAGGGTCACAATGAGCAGTTCTTC
TRBJ2-3 - - TRBV11-2 CASSPGAGSSSTDTQYF TGTGCCAGCAGTCCCGGAGCAGGGTCCTCTAGCACAGATACGCAGTATTTT
TRBJ2-7 - TRBD1 TRBV25-1 CASEDRGVPFTYF TGTGCCAGCGAGGACAGGGGGGTCCCATTCACATACTTC
TRBJ2-3 - - TRBV10-3 CAISDSTISTDTQYF TGTGCCATCAGTGATTCGACAATATCCACAGATACGCAGTATTTT
TRBJ1-2 - TRBD1 TRBV5-5 CASSLLEGAGYTF TGTGCCAGCAGCTTGCTCGAGGGGGCTGGCTACACCTTC
TRBJ1-1 few TRBD1 TRBV5-1 CASSLSQGAPNTEAFF TGCGCCAGCAGCTTGTCGCAGGGGGCGCCGAACACTGAAGCTTTCTTT
TRBJ2-2 - - TRBV19 CASSIRDTTNTGELFF TGTGCCAGTAGTATACGGGACACCACAAACACCGGGGAGCTGTTTTTT
TRBJ2-1 - - TRBV14 CASSQEELGSSYNEQFF TGTGCCAGCAGCCAAGAAGAGTTGGGGAGTTCCTACAATGAGCAGTTCTTC